These 5 T cell receptor beta chains originate from one sample sequenced in a study of cytomegalovirus exposure and HLA in healthy donors. 13 Jbeta primers and 60 Vbeta primers were used for the PCR. Sequenced by immunoSEQ multiplex PCR; TCRdb stores in-frame clones only, minus some. The table has 150,000 or so clones, about 75% seen once. Material: PBMCs. These receptor sequences come from a man in his late teens or twenties in good health and CMV-seropositive.

The chain recombines TRBV6-5 with TRBJ1-2; 11 nucleotides match TRBD1. V lost 5 bases, J lost 7 bases, and 6 bases stayed unmatched. Looked up from germline, CDR1 is MNHEY and CDR2 is SVGAGI. This CDR3 comprises 14 residues. CDR3 nucleotide sequence: TGTGCCAGCAGTAGGGACAGGGGGGTGAGTGGCTACACCTTC. Translating it yields CASSRDRGVSGYTF.

In DNA form, the CDR3 reads TGTGCCAGTAGTTCACAGGGAAAGGGGACCGGGGAGCTGTTTTTT. Translated, it gives CASSSQGKGTGELFF. The chain employs TRBV19 and TRBJ2-2; D possibly corresponds to TRBD1 (6 bases). The V gene's germline CDR1 is LNHDA and CDR2 SQIVND (reference sequence). The CDR3 runs to 15 residues. Deletions cut 5 bases from V and 5 bases from J, with 15 bases between. Supplemented by reference TRBV19 and TRBJ2-2, the full variable domain reads DGGITQSPKYLFRKEGQNVTLSCEQNLNHDAMYWYRQDPGQGLRLIYYSQIVNDFQKGDIAEGYSVSREKKESFPLTVTSAQKNPTAFYLCASSSQGKGTGELFFGEGSRLTVL.

The DNA of the CDR3 is TGTGCCAGCAGCCAAGAAGACGGGAGAGGTGGCAATGAGCAGTTCTTC. Its protein is CASSQEDGRGGNEQFF. The chain combines TRBV4-2 with TRBJ2-1, with a possible D match to TRBD2 (6 bases). V was clipped by 0 bases and J by 6 bases, with 15 bases between them. From germline, CDR1 is LGHNA and CDR2 YNFKEQ. This CDR3 region has 16 residues.

The V call is TRBV20-1, the J call TRBJ1-2; 8 bases map to TRBD1. The CDR3 has 11 residues. Germline CDR1 DFQATT, CDR2 SNEGSKA (reference sequence). CDR3 sequence reads: CSVDRGYGYTF. CDR3 bases: TGCAGCGTAGACAGGGGCTATGGCTACACCTTC.

This chain links TRBV27 with TRBJ2-1; 9 nucleotides agree with TRBD2. This CDR3 is built from 18 residues. Looked up from germline, CDR1 is MNHEY and CDR2 is SMNVEV (reference sequence). V dropped 2 bases and J dropped 1; count of bases not matched to a gene: 9. Here the CDR3 DNA reads TGTGCCAGCAGTTTAATTGGCGGGGGGGCTTCTTCCTACAATGAGCAGTTCTTC. Translated: CASSLIGGGASSYNEQFF.